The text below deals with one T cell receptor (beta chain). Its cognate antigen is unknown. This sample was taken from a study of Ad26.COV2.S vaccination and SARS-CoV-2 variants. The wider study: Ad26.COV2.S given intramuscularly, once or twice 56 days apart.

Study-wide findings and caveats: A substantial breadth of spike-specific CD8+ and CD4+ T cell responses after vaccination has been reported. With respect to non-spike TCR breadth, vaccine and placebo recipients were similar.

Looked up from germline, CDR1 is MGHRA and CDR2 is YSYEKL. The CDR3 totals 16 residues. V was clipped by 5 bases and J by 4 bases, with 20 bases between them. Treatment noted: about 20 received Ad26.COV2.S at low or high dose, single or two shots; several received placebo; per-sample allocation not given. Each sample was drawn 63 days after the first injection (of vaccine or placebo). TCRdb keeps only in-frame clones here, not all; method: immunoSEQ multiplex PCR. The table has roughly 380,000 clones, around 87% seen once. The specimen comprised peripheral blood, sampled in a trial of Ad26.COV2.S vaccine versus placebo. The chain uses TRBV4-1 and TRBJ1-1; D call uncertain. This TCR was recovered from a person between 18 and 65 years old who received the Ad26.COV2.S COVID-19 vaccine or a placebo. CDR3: CASSLVDTGDGTEAFF. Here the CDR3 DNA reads TGCGCCAGCAGCTTAGTTGATACGGGTGACGGCACTGAAGCTTTCTTT.